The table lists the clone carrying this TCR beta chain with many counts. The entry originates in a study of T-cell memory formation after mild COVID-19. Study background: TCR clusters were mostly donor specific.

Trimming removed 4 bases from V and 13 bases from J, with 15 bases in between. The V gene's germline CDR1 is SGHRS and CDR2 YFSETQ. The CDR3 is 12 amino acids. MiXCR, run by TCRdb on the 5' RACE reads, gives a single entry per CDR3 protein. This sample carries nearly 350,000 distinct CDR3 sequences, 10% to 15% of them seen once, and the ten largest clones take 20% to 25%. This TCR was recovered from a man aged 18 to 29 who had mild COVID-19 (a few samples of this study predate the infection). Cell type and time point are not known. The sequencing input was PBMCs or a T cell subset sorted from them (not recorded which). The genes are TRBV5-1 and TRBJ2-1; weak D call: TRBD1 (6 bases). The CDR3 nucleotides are TGCGCCAGCAGCGTCCCCGGACAGCCCCAGTTCTTC. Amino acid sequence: CASSVPGQPQFF.